The sequence of this T cell receptor beta chain was determined in a study of OX40 agonist ivuxolimab in advanced cancers. Study-wide background: The dose-escalation cohort had hepatocellular carcinoma, melanoma, renal cell or head and neck cancer.

Prior autoimmune disease or systemic immunosuppression barred patients. The timepoints at which blood was sampled were baseline, cycle 4 day 1, and cycle 7 day 1. The V and J ends lost 0 bases and 5 bases respectively, with 10 bases between them. The germline CDR1 and CDR2 sequences are KGHSH and LQKENI. This CDR3 contains 14 residues. Measured with immunoSEQ multiplex PCR; TCRdb has only the in-frame clones, and not every one. The table lists about 83,000 clones, approximately 88% of them singletons. The V call is TRBV18, the J call TRBJ2-5; D unresolved. This specimen consisted of CD4+ or CD8+ T cells sorted from blood, obtained in a trial of the OX40 agonist ivuxolimab. This sequence originates from an adult with an advanced solid tumor such as melanoma, head and neck, liver or kidney cancer. In DNA form, the CDR3 reads TGTGCCAGCTCACCACCGGAAGGTCGGGAGACCCAGTACTTC. Amino acid sequence: CASSPPEGRETQYF.